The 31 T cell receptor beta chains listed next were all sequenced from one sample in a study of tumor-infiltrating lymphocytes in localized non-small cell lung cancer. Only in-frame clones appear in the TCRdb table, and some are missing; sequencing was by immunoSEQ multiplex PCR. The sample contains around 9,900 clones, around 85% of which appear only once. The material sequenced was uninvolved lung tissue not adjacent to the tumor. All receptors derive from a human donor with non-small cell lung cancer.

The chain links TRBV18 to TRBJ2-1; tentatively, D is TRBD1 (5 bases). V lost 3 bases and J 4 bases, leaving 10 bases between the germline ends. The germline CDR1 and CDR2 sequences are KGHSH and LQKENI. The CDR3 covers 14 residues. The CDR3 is CASSPTGFYNEQFF. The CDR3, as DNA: TGTGCCAGCTCACCTACAGGTTTTTACAATGAGCAGTTCTTC.

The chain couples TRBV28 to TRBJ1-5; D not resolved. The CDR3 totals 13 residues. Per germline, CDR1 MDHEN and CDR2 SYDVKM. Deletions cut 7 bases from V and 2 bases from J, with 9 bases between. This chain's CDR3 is CASTWGGNQPQHF. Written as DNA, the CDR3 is TGTGCCAGCACGTGGGGTGGCAATCAGCCCCAGCATTTT.

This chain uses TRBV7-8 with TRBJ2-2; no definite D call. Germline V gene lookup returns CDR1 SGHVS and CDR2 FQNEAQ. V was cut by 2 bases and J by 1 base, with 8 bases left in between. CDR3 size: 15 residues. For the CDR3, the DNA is TGTGCCAGCAGCTTATGGAGAGAGAACACCGGGGAGCTGTTTTTT. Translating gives CASSLWRENTGELFF.

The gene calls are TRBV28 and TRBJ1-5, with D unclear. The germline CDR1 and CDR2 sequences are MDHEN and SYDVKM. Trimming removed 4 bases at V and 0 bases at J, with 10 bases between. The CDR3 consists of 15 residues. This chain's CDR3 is CASSYVGHSNQPQHF. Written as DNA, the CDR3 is TGTGCCAGCAGTTACGTTGGTCATAGCAATCAGCCCCAGCATTTT. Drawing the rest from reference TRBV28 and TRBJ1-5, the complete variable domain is DVKVTQSSRYLVKRTGEKVFLECVQDMDHENMFWYRQDPGLGLRLIYFSYDVKMKEKGDIPEGYSVSREKKERFSLILESASTNQTSMYLCASSYVGHSNQPQHFGDGTRLSIL.

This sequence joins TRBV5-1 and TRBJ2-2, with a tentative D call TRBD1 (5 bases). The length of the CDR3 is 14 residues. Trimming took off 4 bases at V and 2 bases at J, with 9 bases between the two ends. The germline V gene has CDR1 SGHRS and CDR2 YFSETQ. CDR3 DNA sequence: TGCGCCAGCAGCGCCGACAGAAACACCGGGGAGCTGTTTTTT. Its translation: CASSADRNTGELFF.

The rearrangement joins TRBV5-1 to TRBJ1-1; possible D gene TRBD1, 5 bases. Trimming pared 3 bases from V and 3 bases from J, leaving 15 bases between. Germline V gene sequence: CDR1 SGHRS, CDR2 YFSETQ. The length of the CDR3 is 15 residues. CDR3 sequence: CASSSGTAGYTEAFF. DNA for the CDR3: TGCGCCAGCAGCTCGGGGACGGCTGGCTACACTGAAGCTTTCTTT.

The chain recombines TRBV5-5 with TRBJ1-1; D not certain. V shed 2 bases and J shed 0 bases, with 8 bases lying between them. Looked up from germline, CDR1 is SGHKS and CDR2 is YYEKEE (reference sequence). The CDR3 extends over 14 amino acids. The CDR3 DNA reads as TGTGCCAGCAGCTTTCAGGCTTTGAACACTGAAGCTTTCTTT. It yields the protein CASSFQALNTEAFF.

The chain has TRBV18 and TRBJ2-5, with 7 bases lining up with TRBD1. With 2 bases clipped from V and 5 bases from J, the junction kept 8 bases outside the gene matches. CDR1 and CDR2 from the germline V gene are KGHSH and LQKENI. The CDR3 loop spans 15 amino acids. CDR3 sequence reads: CASSPRQGERETQYF. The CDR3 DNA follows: TGTGCCAGCTCACCAAGACAGGGAGAGCGCGAGACCCAGTACTTC.

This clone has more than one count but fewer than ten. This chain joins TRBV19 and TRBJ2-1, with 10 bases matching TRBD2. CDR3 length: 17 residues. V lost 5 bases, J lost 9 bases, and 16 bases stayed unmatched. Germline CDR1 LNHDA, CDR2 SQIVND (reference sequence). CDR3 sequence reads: CASSATAIVGLATEQFF. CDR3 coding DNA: TGTGCCAGTAGTGCCACTGCCATTGTGGGACTAGCGACTGAGCAGTTCTTC.

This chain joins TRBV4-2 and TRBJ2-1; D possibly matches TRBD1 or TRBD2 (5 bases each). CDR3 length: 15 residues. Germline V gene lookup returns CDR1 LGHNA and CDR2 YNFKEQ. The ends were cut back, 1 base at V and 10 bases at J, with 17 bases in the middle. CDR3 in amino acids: CASSQADGAPREQFF. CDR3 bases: TGTGCCAGCAGCCAAGCGGACGGGGCCCCGAGGGAGCAGTTCTTC.

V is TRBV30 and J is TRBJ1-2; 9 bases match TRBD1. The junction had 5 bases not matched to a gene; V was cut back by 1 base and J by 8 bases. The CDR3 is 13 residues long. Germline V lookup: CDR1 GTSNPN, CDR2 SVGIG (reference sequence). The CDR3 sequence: CAWSAGQGGGYTF. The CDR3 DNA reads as TGTGCCTGGAGTGCGGGACAGGGTGGCGGCTACACCTTC.

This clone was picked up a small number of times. CDR3 sequence: CASSPGTTVSYEQYF. CDR3 coding DNA: TGTGCCAGCAGTCCCGGGACCACGGTCTCCTACGAGCAGTACTTC. The V and J genes are TRBV6-5 and TRBJ2-7; the D call may be TRBD1 or TRBD2 (5 bases each). Trimming took 5 bases from V and 0 from J, leaving 14 bases between them. The CDR3 spans 15 residues. Germline V lookup: CDR1 MNHEY, CDR2 SVGAGI.

CDR3 loop: CAWSKLAGTYEQYF. In DNA, the CDR3 is TGTGCCTGGAGTAAACTAGCGGGAACCTACGAGCAGTACTTC. This rearrangement joins TRBV30 to TRBJ2-7, with TRBD2 identical over 10 bases. CDR3 length equals 14 residues. Germline V gene data show CDR1 as GTSNPN and CDR2 as SVGIG (reference sequence). V trimming: 2 bases; J trimming: 2 bases; junction bases outside the gene matches: 3.

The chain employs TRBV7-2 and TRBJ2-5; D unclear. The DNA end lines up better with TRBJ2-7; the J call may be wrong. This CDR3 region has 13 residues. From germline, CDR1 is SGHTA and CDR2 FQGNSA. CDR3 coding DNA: TGTGCCAGCAGCTTAGGTGGTTTGGGCGAGCAGTACTTC. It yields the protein CASSLGGLGEQYF.

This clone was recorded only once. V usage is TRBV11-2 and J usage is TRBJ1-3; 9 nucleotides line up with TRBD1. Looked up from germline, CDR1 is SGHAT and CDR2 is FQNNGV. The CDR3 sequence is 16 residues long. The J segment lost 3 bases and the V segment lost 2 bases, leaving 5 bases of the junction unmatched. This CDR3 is CASSLTGGESGNTIYF. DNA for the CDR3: TGTGCCAGCAGCTTAACAGGGGGCGAAAGTGGAAACACCATATATTTT.

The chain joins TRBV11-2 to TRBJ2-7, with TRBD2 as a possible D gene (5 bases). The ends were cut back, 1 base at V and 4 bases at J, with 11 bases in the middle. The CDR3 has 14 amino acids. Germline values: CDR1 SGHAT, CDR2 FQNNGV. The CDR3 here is CASSLAGSQYEQYF. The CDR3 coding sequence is TGTGCCAGCAGCTTAGCGGGGAGCCAGTACGAGCAGTACTTC.

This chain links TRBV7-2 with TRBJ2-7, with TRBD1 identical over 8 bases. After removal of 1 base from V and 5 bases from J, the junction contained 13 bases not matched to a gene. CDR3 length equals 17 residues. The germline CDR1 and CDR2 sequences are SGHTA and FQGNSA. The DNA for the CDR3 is TGTGCCAGCAGCTTAGGCGGCCCGGGACAGGTGAACAACGAGCAGTACTTC. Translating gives CASSLGGPGQVNNEQYF.

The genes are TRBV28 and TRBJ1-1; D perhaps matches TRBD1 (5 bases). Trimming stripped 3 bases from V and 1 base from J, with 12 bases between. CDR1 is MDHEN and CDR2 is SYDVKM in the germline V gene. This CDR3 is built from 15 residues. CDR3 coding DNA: TGTGCCAGCAGTTTGGTCGGGCAGGGGAACACTGAAGCTTTCTTT. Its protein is CASSLVGQGNTEAFF.

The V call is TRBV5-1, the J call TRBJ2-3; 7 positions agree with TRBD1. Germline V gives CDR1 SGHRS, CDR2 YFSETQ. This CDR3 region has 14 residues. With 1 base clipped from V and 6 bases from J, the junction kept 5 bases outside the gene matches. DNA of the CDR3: TGCGCCAGCAGCTTGTCGCAGGGGGAGGATACGCAGTATTTT. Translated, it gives CASSLSQGEDTQYF.

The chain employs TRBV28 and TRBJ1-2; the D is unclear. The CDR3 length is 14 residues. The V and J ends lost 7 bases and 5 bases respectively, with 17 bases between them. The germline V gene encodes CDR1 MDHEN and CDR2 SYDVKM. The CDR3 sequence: CASKVGLAYYGYTF. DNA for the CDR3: TGTGCCAGCAAGGTGGGCCTCGCATATTATGGCTACACCTTC.

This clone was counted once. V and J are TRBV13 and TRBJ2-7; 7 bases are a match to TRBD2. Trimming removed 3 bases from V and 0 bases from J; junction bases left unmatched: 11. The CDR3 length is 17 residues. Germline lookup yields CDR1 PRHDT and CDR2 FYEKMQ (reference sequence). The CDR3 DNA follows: TGTGCCAGCAGCTTCCTCGCCTGGGGGGGAAGCTCCTACGAGCAGTACTTC. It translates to CASSFLAWGGSSYEQYF.

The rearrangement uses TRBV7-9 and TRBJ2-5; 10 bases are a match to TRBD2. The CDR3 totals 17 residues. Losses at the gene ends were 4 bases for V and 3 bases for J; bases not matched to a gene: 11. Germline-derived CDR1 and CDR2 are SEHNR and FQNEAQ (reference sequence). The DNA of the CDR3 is TGTGCCAGCAGCTCACGGACTAGCGGCGGGTACAAAGAGACCCAGTACTTC. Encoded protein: CASSSRTSGGYKETQYF.

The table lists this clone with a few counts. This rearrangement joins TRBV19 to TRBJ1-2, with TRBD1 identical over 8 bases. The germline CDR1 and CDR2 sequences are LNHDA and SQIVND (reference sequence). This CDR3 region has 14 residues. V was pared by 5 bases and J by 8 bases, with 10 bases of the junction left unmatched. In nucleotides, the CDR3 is TGTGCCAGTAGTCCAGTTCAGGGGGCGTACGGCTACACCTTC. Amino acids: CASSPVQGAYGYTF.

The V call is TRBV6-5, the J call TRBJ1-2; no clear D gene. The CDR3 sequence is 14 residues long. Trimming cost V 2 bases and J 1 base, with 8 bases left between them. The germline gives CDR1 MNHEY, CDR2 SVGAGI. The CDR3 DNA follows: TGTGCCAGCAGTTACGGAGGGAATAACTATGGCTACACCTTC. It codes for CASSYGGNNYGYTF.

CDR3 region: CAISEHGRAGNQPQHF. The CDR3 DNA reads as TGTGCCATCAGTGAGCACGGGAGGGCAGGCAATCAGCCCCAGCATTTT. The rearrangement joins TRBV10-3 to TRBJ1-5; D remains ambiguous. The CDR3 runs 16 residues. Trimming cost V 2 bases and J 2 bases, with 13 bases left between them. From germline, CDR1 is ENHRY and CDR2 SYGVKD.

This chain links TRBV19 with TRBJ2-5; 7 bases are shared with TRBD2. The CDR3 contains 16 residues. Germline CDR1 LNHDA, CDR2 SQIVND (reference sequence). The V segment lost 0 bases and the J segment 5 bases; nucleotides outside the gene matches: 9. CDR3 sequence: CASSIDRAGASETQYF. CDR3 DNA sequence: TGTGCCAGTAGTATAGATCGGGCGGGAGCTTCGGAGACCCAGTACTTC.

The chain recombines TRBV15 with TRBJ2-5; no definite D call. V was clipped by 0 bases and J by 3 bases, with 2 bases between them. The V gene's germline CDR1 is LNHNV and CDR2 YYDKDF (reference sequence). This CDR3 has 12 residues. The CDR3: CATSRDKETQYF. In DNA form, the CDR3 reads TGTGCCACCAGCAGAGATAAAGAGACCCAGTACTTC.

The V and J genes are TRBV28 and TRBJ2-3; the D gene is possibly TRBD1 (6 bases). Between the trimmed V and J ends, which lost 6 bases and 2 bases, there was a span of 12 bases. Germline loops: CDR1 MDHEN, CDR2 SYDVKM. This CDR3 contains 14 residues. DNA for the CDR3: TGTGCCAGCAGCGTGGACAGTCCCACAGATACGCAGTATTTT. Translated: CASSVDSPTDTQYF. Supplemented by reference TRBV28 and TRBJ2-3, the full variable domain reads DVKVTQSSRYLVKRTGEKVFLECVQDMDHENMFWYRQDPGLGLRLIYFSYDVKMKEKGDIPEGYSVSREKKERFSLILESASTNQTSMYLCASSVDSPTDTQYFGPGTRLTVL.

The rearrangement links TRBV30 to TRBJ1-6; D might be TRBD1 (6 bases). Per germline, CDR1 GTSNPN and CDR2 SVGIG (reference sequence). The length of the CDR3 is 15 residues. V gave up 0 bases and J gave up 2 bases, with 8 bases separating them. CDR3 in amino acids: CAWSVRDTYNSPLHF. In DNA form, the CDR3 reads TGTGCCTGGAGTGTACGGGACACCTATAATTCACCCCTCCACTTT. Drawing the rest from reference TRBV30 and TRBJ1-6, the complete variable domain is SQTIHQWPATLVQPVGSPLSLECTVEGTSNPNLYWYRQAAGRGLQLLFYSVGIGQISSEVPQNLSASRPQDRQFILSSKKLLLSDSGFYLCAWSVRDTYNSPLHFGNGTRLTVT.

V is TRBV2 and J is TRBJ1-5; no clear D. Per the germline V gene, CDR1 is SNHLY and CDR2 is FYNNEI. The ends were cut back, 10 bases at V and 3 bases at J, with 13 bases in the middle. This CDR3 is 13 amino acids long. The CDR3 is CAIRTHVNQPQHF. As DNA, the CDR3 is TGTGCCATCCGGACCCACGTCAATCAGCCCCAGCATTTT.

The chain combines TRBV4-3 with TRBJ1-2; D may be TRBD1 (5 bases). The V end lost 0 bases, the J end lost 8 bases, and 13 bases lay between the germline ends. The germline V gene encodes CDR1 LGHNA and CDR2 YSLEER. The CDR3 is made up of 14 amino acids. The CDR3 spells CASSQDGARRGYTF. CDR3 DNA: TGCGCCAGCAGCCAAGATGGGGCCCGGCGGGGCTACACCTTC.